The rows below give T cell receptor beta chains drawn from one sample of a study of blood T cells in healthy people across ages. MiXCR, applied by TCRdb to the 5' RACE reads, yields one record per CDR3 protein. This table holds over a million distinct CDR3 sequences, more than 35% found once. The sequenced material came from blood. Receptor source: a woman aged 55 to 70 in good health. Each CDR3 is given without its conserved first and last residue. Each record gives: CDR3 protein, J gene, V gene.

cdr3_aa: ASSRRPARGAKNIQY; j_call: TRBJ2-4; v_call: TRBV18
cdr3_aa: ASSQYRGLEQY; j_call: TRBJ2-4; v_call: TRBV3-1
cdr3_aa: ASSRGRTLAKNIQY; j_call: TRBJ2-4; v_call: TRBV28
cdr3_aa: ASSPGQGPQETQY; j_call: TRBJ2-5; v_call: TRBV5-1
cdr3_aa: ASSQGAGQKNTEAF; j_call: TRBJ1-1; v_call: TRBV4-1
cdr3_aa: ASTPDRLKYNEQF; j_call: TRBJ2-1; v_call: TRBV12-3/TRBV12-4
cdr3_aa: ATGAPSSPSGANVLT; j_call: TRBJ2-6; v_call: TRBV24-1
cdr3_aa: ASSPRTGYTNQPQH; j_call: TRBJ1-5; v_call: TRBV6-5
cdr3_aa: ASSLDGTSGSNEQF; j_call: TRBJ2-1; v_call: TRBV27
cdr3_aa: ASSQVRDLGQESYEQY; j_call: TRBJ2-7; v_call: TRBV3-1
cdr3_aa: ATNPCLTSEVREETQY; j_call: TRBJ2-5; v_call: TRBV24-1
cdr3_aa: ASSVTGGLAKNIQY; j_call: TRBJ2-4; v_call: TRBV5-5
cdr3_aa: SVRTGDGYT; j_call: TRBJ1-2; v_call: TRBV29-1
cdr3_aa: ASSAGLLNEQY; j_call: TRBJ2-7; v_call: TRBV4-1
cdr3_aa: ASRTGTGEYEQY; j_call: TRBJ2-7; v_call: TRBV2
cdr3_aa: ASSLTPQGSSYNEQF; j_call: TRBJ2-1; v_call: TRBV2
cdr3_aa: AISESSLGQDLRPQH; j_call: TRBJ1-5; v_call: TRBV10-3
cdr3_aa: ASSYRSEQY; j_call: TRBJ2-7; v_call: TRBV6-6